This is a list of T cell receptor beta chains from one sample in a study of cytomegalovirus exposure and HLA in healthy donors. The method was immunoSEQ multiplex PCR; TCRdb's version includes in-frame clones alone and lacks a portion of them. The sample contains about 130,000 clones, around 85% of which appear only once. Sequenced material: PBMCs. The receptor set was obtained from a woman aged 25 to 39 in good health and CMV-seropositive. The CDR3 runs from the conserved cysteine through the conserved F or W. D genes are given only for firm matches. The listing skips clone size in some rows; elsewhere it reads once, few, many or a size class.

v_gene	j_gene	d_gene	abundance	CDR3aa	CDR3nt
TRBV27	TRBJ2-1	TRBD2	NA	CASSLLLAGGFNEQFF	TGTGCCAGCAGTTTGCTTCTAGCGGGAGGGTTTAATGAGCAGTTCTTC
TRBV9	TRBJ1-2	TRBD1	NA	CASSVGQGAQGYTF	TGTGCCAGCAGCGTAGGTCAGGGGGCTCAAGGCTACACCTTC
TRBV9	TRBJ2-7	NA	NA	CASSADGTLSYEQYF	TGTGCCAGCAGCGCCGACGGGACTCTCTCCTACGAGCAGTACTTC
TRBV6-5	TRBJ1-6	NA	NA	CASSTEGQLALHF	TGTGCCAGCAGTACCGAAGGACAGTTAGCCCTCCACTTT
TRBV27	TRBJ2-3	NA	NA	CATTSVSTDTQYF	TGTGCCACCACATCCGTTAGCACAGATACGCAGTATTTT
TRBV18	TRBJ1-1	NA	NA	CASSSTEGKGAFF	TGTGCCAGCTCATCGACAGAAGGGAAGGGGGCTTTCTTT
TRBV4-2	TRBJ2-3	TRBD2	NA	CASSQAGEGDTQYF	TGTGCCAGCAGCCAAGCGGGGGAGGGAGATACGCAGTATTTT
TRBV6-5	TRBJ2-1	TRBD2	NA	CASRPLAGKINEQFF	TGTGCCAGCAGGCCTCTAGCGGGAAAAATAAATGAGCAGTTCTTC
TRBV6-1	TRBJ1-2	NA	NA	CASSDYSLNYGYTF	TGTGCCAGCAGTGATTACAGTCTGAACTATGGCTACACCTTC
TRBV5-1	TRBJ2-5	TRBD2	NA	CASSLVTSRETQYF	TGCGCCAGCAGCTTGGTGACTAGCAGAGAGACCCAGTACTTC
TRBV27	TRBJ2-1	NA	NA	CASSRQGAHSYNEQFF	TGTGCCAGCAGTCGGCAAGGGGCCCACTCCTACAATGAGCAGTTCTTC
TRBV7-9	TRBJ1-4	NA	NA	CASSLGQGGGTNEKLFF	TGTGCCAGCAGCTTAGGTCAGGGCGGGGGAACTAATGAAAAACTGTTTTTT
TRBV5-5	TRBJ1-1	NA	few	CASSLEVRGHTEAFF	TGTGCCAGCAGCTTGGAGGTGCGGGGACACACTGAAGCTTTCTTT
TRBV28	TRBJ1-1	NA	NA	CASSSFREMNTEAFF	TGTGCCAGCAGTAGCTTTAGGGAGATGAACACTGAAGCTTTCTTT
TRBV5-1	TRBJ2-1	NA	NA	CASSPDSSYNEQFF	TGCGCCAGCAGCCCCGACAGCTCCTACAATGAGCAGTTCTTC
TRBV5-4	TRBJ2-3	TRBD1	NA	CASRLGQGVDTQYF	TGTGCCAGCAGGCTGGGACAGGGGGTAGATACGCAGTATTTT
TRBV9	TRBJ1-6	NA	NA	CASSAGGSPLHF	TGTGCCAGCAGTGCCGGGGGGTCACCCCTCCACTTT